One sample yielded the 30 T cell receptor beta chains listed below, sequenced in a study of cytomegalovirus exposure and HLA in healthy donors. PCR was performed using 60 Vbeta and 13 Jbeta primers. The method was immunoSEQ multiplex PCR; TCRdb's version includes in-frame clones alone and lacks a portion of them. The data hold approximately 100,000 clones, with over 65% observed a single time. Sample: PBMCs. The receptors originated from a female donor in good health and CMV-seropositive.

The chain couples TRBV4-2 to TRBJ1-1; 9 nucleotides line up with TRBD1. The CDR3 is made up of 15 amino acids. CDR1 LGHNA and CDR2 YNFKEQ come from the germline V gene. After removal of 3 bases from V and 1 base from J, the junction contained 3 bases not matched to a gene. The CDR3 loop reads CASSHGTGQNTEAFF. The CDR3, as DNA: TGTGCCAGCAGCCACGGGACAGGGCAGAACACTGAAGCTTTCTTT.

A word on this clone: At the DNA level, this CDR3 is encoded by other sequences in the same sample as well. V is TRBV5-1 and J is TRBJ1-2, with TRBD1 matching over 9 bases. In germline, CDR1 is SGHRS, CDR2 YFSETQ. The CDR3 contains 13 residues. With 0 bases clipped from V and 8 bases from J, the junction kept 2 bases outside the gene matches. The CDR3 DNA sequence: TGCGCCAGCAGCTTGGGACAGGGGGGCGGCTACACCTTC. Its translation is CASSLGQGGGYTF.

This clone appeared a single time. The gene calls are TRBV5-5 and TRBJ2-7; D unresolved. This CDR3 spans 14 amino acids. The V end lost 0 bases, the J end lost 3 bases, and 10 bases lay between the germline ends. The V gene's germline CDR1 is SGHKS and CDR2 YYEKEE (reference sequence). The CDR3 region has the DNA TGTGCCAGCAGCTTGGCGGGTAAATTCTACGAGCAGTACTTC. Amino acids: CASSLAGKFYEQYF.

This clone was recorded once. The chain employs TRBV2 and TRBJ1-1; TRBD1 matches at 9 bases. The CDR3 runs 12 residues. CDR1 and CDR2 (germline): SNHLY, FYNNEI. The junction had 3 bases not matched to a gene; V was cut back by 9 bases and J by 4 bases. The CDR3 nucleotides read TGTGCCAGACAGGGGGCGAGCACTGAAGCTTTCTTT. As protein: CARQGASTEAFF.

The chain has TRBV4-2 and TRBJ2-1; 8 nucleotides match TRBD1. Per the germline V gene, CDR1 is LGHNA and CDR2 is YNFKEQ. The V segment lost 4 bases and the J segment 8 bases; nucleotides outside the gene matches: 10. The CDR3 consists of 15 residues. The CDR3 DNA sequence: TGTGCCAGCAGCCCGGGACAGGTGGAGGTCGATGAGCAGTTCTTC. This translates into CASSPGQVEVDEQFF.

The rearrangement uses TRBV5-1 and TRBJ2-3, with 11 bases identical to TRBD1. Germline V gives CDR1 SGHRS, CDR2 YFSETQ. J gave up 6 bases and V 4 bases, and 7 bases lay outside the gene matches. This CDR3 spans 15 amino acids. The CDR3 region has the DNA TGCGCCAGCAGCCCCGGGACAGGGGGAGGGGATACGCAGTATTTT. The encoded protein is CASSPGTGGGDTQYF.

The rearrangement uses TRBV19 and TRBJ1-1, with D perhaps matching TRBD1 (5 bases). Germline values: CDR1 LNHDA, CDR2 SQIVND (reference sequence). The CDR3 loop spans 14 amino acids. Deletions cut 8 bases from V and 1 base from J, with 14 bases between. CDR3 coding DNA: TGTGCCAGTTTAGACAGAATGGGGAACACTGAAGCTTTCTTT. It yields the protein CASLDRMGNTEAFF.

The chain couples TRBV4-1 to TRBJ1-2; the D gene is possibly TRBD1 (6 bases). The germline gives CDR1 MGHRA, CDR2 YSYEKL. CDR3 length: 17 residues. Trimming shortened V by 8 bases and J by 0 bases, and 22 bases separated the two germline ends. The CDR3 loop is CASSNPQGRSTNYGYTF. The CDR3 region has the DNA TGCGCCAGCTCTAATCCGCAGGGGCGTTCGACTAACTATGGCTACACCTTC.

Remarks on this clone: Different DNA sequences within this sample yield the same CDR3. The chain has TRBV4-2 and TRBJ2-5; 11 nucleotides agree with TRBD2. The CDR3 is 18 residues long. Germline V CDR1 and CDR2: LGHNA, YNFKEQ. Losses at the gene ends were 0 bases for V and 4 bases for J; bases not matched to a gene: 10. CDR3: CASSQDKGRLAGGETQYF. CDR3 DNA: TGTGCCAGCAGCCAAGATAAGGGTAGGCTAGCGGGAGGAGAGACCCAGTACTTC.

The rearrangement joins TRBV11-3 to TRBJ2-2; D might be TRBD1 (6 bases). Germline CDR1 SGHNT, CDR2 YENEEA. Between the trimmed V and J ends, which lost 2 bases and 4 bases, there was a span of 20 bases. The length of the CDR3 is 18 residues. The CDR3 protein is CASSLISTGAVSTGELFF. The CDR3 DNA reads TGTGCCAGCAGCTTAATCTCGACAGGAGCCGTCAGCACCGGGGAGCTGTTTTTT. The entire variable domain, with the rest obtained from reference TRBV11-3 and TRBJ2-2, is as follows: EAGVVQSPRYKIIEKKQPVAFWCNPISGHNTLYWYLQNLGQGPELLIRYENEEAVDDSQLPKDRFSAERLKGVDSTLKIQPAELGDSAVYLCASSLISTGAVSTGELFFGEGSRLTVL.

The chain recombines TRBV7-2 with TRBJ1-1; 7 bases agree with TRBD1. Trimming at V came to 5 bases and at J to 9 bases, leaving 15 bases not matched to a gene. The CDR3 sequence is 15 residues long. Germline loops: CDR1 SGHTA, CDR2 FQGNSA. The CDR3: CASSHTTGVRKKAFF. In nucleotides, the CDR3 is TGTGCCAGCAGCCACACTACAGGGGTCAGAAAAAAAGCTTTCTTT.

The chain is built from TRBV27 and TRBJ1-6; 7 bases match TRBD1. Germline loops: CDR1 MNHEY, CDR2 SMNVEV (reference sequence). Losses at the gene ends were 4 bases for V and 7 bases for J; bases not matched to a gene: 4. The CDR3 consists of 14 residues. DNA for the CDR3: TGTGCCAGCAGTTCCTGGGACAGCAATTCACCCCTCCACTTT. This sequence encodes CASSSWDSNSPLHF.

DNA for the CDR3: TGTGCCAGCAGTGAGCCCAGGGGGACGGAGACCCAGTACTTC. Residues: CASSEPRGTETQYF. The chain has TRBV25-1 and TRBJ2-5; TRBD1 aligns across 7 bases. The CDR3 is made up of 14 amino acids. Germline V gene lookup returns CDR1 MGHDK and CDR2 SYGVNS. V shed 3 bases and J 5 bases; nucleotides not matched to a gene: 6.

V usage is TRBV7-9 and J usage is TRBJ2-2, with D perhaps matching TRBD1 (7 bases). The CDR3 runs 16 residues. Deletions cut 3 bases from V and 1 base from J, with 12 bases between. Germline values: CDR1 SEHNR, CDR2 FQNEAQ (reference sequence). The CDR3 nucleotides read TGTGCCAGCAGCTTTGGAGGGGGCTTGAACACCGGGGAGCTGTTTTTT. Translated: CASSFGGGLNTGELFF.

The chain joins TRBV29-1 to TRBJ2-3; a possible D gene is TRBD1 (6 bases). With 3 bases removed from V and 3 bases from J, the gap between germline ends came to 13 bases. The CDR3 extends over 14 amino acids. Germline CDR1 is SQVTM and CDR2 is ANQGSEA. In nucleotides, the CDR3 is TGCAGCGTTGACCAGGGGAACCCTACAGATACGCAGTATTTT. Amino acids: CSVDQGNPTDTQYF.

The chain carries TRBV13 and TRBJ2-5; the D gene is possibly TRBD2 (6 bases). Trimming shortened V by 1 base and J by 3 bases, and 9 bases separated the two germline ends. The CDR3 extends over 14 amino acids. In germline, CDR1 is PRHDT, CDR2 FYEKMQ (reference sequence). CDR3 nucleotides: TGTGCCAGCAGCTTAGACGGGAGCAAAGAGACCCAGTACTTC. This codes for CASSLDGSKETQYF.

This chain uses TRBV7-2 with TRBJ2-7; a weak D match, TRBD2 (7 bases). Germline assignment: CDR1 SGHTA and CDR2 FQGNSA. V lost 1 base and J 6 bases, leaving 16 bases between the germline ends. CDR3 length: 15 residues. The CDR3 coding sequence is TGTGCCAGCAGCTTAGTTACGGGGGGCCGGGGCGAGCAGTACTTC. Its protein product is CASSLVTGGRGEQYF. The full variable domain, rest sourced from reference TRBV7-2 and TRBJ2-7, is GAGVSQSPSNKVTEKGKDVELRCDPISGHTALYWYRQSLGQGLEFLIYFQGNSAPDKSGLPSDRFSAERTGGSVSTLTIQRTQQEDSAVYLCASSLVTGGRGEQYFGPGTRLTVT.

The gene calls are TRBV5-4 and TRBJ1-4; 8 bases fit TRBD1. The CDR3 is 15 residues long. Germline CDR1 is SGHNT and CDR2 is YYREEE (reference sequence). V shed 4 bases and J 4 bases; nucleotides not matched to a gene: 6. The CDR3 spells CASSLTGGVNEKLFF. CDR3 sequence (DNA): TGTGCCAGCAGCCTAACAGGGGGGGTTAATGAAAAACTGTTTTTT.

V gene TRBV27 combines with J gene TRBJ1-1; possible D gene TRBD1, 6 bases. Germline CDR1 is MNHEY and CDR2 is SMNVEV (reference sequence). Trimming took off 5 bases at V and 5 bases at J, with 18 bases between the two ends. This CDR3 has 15 amino acids. The chain's CDR3 is CASSRDTTIRTEAFF. DNA of the CDR3: TGTGCCAGCAGTCGGGACACCACCATAAGGACTGAAGCTTTCTTT.

The DNA of the CDR3 is TGTGCCAGCAGCAGACAGGTGGATGAGCAGTTCTTC. It codes for CASSRQVDEQFF. This chain links TRBV7-2 with TRBJ2-1, with D perhaps matching TRBD1 (6 bases). V was clipped by 5 bases and J by 8 bases, with 10 bases between them. This CDR3 is built from 12 residues. Germline assignment: CDR1 SGHTA and CDR2 FQGNSA.

The CDR3 loop is CASSLATGGTEAFF. As DNA, the CDR3 is TGTGCCAGCAGCTTAGCGACAGGCGGCACTGAAGCTTTCTTT. The chain combines TRBV7-8 with TRBJ1-1; the D gene is possibly TRBD1 (6 bases). The CDR3 length is 14 residues. CDR1 SGHVS and CDR2 FQNEAQ come from the germline V gene. V lost 0 bases, J lost 4 bases, and 9 bases lay in between.

This clone occurred a few times. The V call is TRBV18, the J call TRBJ2-2, with TRBD1 identical over 9 bases. This CDR3 is 17 amino acids long. CDR1 KGHSH and CDR2 LQKENI come from the germline V gene. Trimming cost V 0 bases and J 4 bases; bases outside gene matches: 6. The CDR3 DNA reads TGTGCCAGCTCACCACCAATAGGACAGGGGCTCACCGGGGAGCTGTTTTTT. It yields the protein CASSPPIGQGLTGELFF.

The rearrangement uses TRBV30 and TRBJ2-2; D gene unclear. CDR3 size: 14 residues. CDR1 is GTSNPN and CDR2 is SVGIG in the germline V gene (reference sequence). V lost 0 bases and J lost 1, with 6 bases in between. The CDR3 region has the DNA TGTGCCTGGAGTGTCGGTCAGAACACCGGGGAGCTGTTTTTT. It specifies CAWSVGQNTGELFF.

The rearrangement joins TRBV7-2 to TRBJ1-6; tentative D call: TRBD1 (6 bases). CDR1 and CDR2 from the germline V gene are SGHTA and FQGNSA. The ends were cut back, 3 bases at V and 10 bases at J, with 10 bases in the middle. The CDR3 runs 13 residues. Here the CDR3 reads CASSFRGGSPLHF. CDR3 coding DNA: TGTGCCAGCAGCTTCAGGGGCGGGTCACCCCTCCACTTT.

Only a few counts were recorded for this clone. The chain recombines TRBV27 with TRBJ2-3, with 7 bases identical to TRBD1. This CDR3 contains 15 residues. The V gene end was trimmed by 5 bases and the J gene end by 8 bases; junction bases not matched to a gene: 13. CDR1 and CDR2 (germline): MNHEY, SMNVEV (reference sequence). CDR3 sequence: CASSPDQGQAATQYF. In DNA form, the CDR3 reads TGTGCCAGCAGTCCCGATCAAGGACAGGCCGCTACGCAGTATTTT.

This clone appeared a single time. The chain employs TRBV9 and TRBJ2-1, with 10 bases aligning to TRBD1. V lost 4 bases and J lost 0; bases outside the gene matches: 4. In germline, CDR1 is SGDLS, CDR2 YYNGEE. This CDR3 is 16 amino acids long. DNA for the CDR3: TGTGCCAGCAGCACCCGGACAGGGGGCTCCTACAATGAGCAGTTCTTC. This encodes CASSTRTGGSYNEQFF.

The gene calls are TRBV28 and TRBJ2-7; 9 positions match TRBD1. CDR1 MDHEN and CDR2 SYDVKM come from the germline V gene. The CDR3 is 14 amino acids. V was pared by 6 bases and J by 3 bases, with 6 bases of the junction left unmatched. The CDR3 coding sequence is TGTGCCAGCAGGTACGACAGGGGGAACTACGAGCAGTACTTC. Residues: CASRYDRGNYEQYF.

This clone was seen a few times. The chain couples TRBV6-1 to TRBJ2-3, with 7 bases identical to TRBD2. The CDR3 has 16 residues. The V gene end was trimmed by 3 bases and the J gene end by 2 bases; junction bases not matched to a gene: 8. From germline, CDR1 is MNHNS and CDR2 SASEGT. CDR3 region: CASSESGGGSTDTQYF. The CDR3 DNA reads TGTGCCAGCAGTGAGAGTGGGGGGGGTTCCACAGATACGCAGTATTTT.

The gene calls are TRBV28 and TRBJ1-2; TRBD1 agrees at 8 bases. The germline gives CDR1 MDHEN, CDR2 SYDVKM. Trimming cost V 10 bases and J 3 bases; bases outside gene matches: 7. The CDR3 is 13 residues long. The CDR3 sequence: CAINRGNDYGYTF. The CDR3 DNA reads as TGTGCCATTAACAGGGGGAACGACTATGGCTACACCTTC.

CDR3 DNA: TGTGCCAGCAGCCCTTCCGGGATCGTAAACAGTCCCGAGCAGTACTTC. Translated: CASSPSGIVNSPEQYF. The chain uses TRBV7-9 and TRBJ2-7; perhaps TRBD2 as D (5 bases). This CDR3 spans 16 amino acids. V lost 5 bases, J lost 6 bases, and 23 bases lay in between. CDR1 is SEHNR and CDR2 is FQNEAQ in the germline V gene (reference sequence).